This TCR beta chain was identified in a study of cytomegalovirus exposure and HLA in healthy donors. Per germline, CDR1 MNHEY and CDR2 SMNVEV (reference sequence). V lost 3 bases to trimming and J lost 2 bases; unmatched junction nucleotides: 3. The CDR3 has 15 residues. TCRdb's table, derived via immunoSEQ multiplex PCR, lists solely in-frame clones and lacks some. Of about 260,000 clones listed, about 92% were seen once; the top ten hold 3.1%. This rearrangement joins TRBV27 to TRBJ2-7; 11 bases align to TRBD2. Sequenced: PBMCs. This receptor was identified in a woman aged 30 to 39 in good health and CMV-seronegative. The CDR3 region has the DNA TGTGCCAGCAGTTTGGGGACTAGCGGAGCCTACGAGCAGTACTTC. Translated, it gives CASSLGTSGAYEQYF.